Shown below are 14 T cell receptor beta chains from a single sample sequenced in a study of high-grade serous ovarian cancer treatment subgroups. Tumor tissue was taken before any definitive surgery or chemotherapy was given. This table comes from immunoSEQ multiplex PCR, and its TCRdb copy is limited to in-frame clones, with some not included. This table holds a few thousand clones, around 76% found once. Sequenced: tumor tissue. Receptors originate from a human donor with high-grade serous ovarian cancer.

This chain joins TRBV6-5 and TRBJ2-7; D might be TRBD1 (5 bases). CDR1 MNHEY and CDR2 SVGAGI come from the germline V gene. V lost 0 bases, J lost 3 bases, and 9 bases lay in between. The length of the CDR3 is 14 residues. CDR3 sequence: CASSYSGANYEQYF. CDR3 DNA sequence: TGTGCCAGCAGTTACTCTGGGGCTAACTACGAGCAGTACTTC.

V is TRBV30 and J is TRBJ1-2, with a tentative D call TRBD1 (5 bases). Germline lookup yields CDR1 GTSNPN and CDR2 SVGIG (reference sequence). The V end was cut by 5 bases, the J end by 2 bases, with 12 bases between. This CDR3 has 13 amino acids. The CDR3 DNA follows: TGTGCCTGGGGGGGAGGGATGAACTATGGCTACACCTTC. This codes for CAWGGGMNYGYTF.

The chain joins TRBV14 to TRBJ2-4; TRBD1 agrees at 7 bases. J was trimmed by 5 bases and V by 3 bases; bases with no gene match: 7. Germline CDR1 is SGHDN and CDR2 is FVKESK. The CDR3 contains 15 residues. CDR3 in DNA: TGTGCCAGCAGCCAGTTACAGGGGATCCAAAACATTCAGTACTTC. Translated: CASSQLQGIQNIQYF.

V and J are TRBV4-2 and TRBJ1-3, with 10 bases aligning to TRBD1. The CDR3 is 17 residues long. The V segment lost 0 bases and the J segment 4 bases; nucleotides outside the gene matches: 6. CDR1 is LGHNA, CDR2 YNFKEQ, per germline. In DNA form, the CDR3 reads TGTGCCAGCAGCCAAGATAGGGACAGGGGCGTCGGAAACACCATATATTTT. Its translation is CASSQDRDRGVGNTIYF.

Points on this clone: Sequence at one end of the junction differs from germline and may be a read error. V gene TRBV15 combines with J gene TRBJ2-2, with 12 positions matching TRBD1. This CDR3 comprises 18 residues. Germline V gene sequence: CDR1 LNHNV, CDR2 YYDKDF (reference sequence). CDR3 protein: CATSKISGTGGRRGDLFF. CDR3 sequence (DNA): TGTGCCACCAGCAAAATTTCCGGGACAGGGGGCCGCAGGGGGGACCTGTTTTTT.

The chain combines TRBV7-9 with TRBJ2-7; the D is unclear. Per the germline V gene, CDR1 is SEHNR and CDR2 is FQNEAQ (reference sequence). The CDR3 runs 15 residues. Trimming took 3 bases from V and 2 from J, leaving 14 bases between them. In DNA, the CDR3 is TGTGCCAGCAGCTTGTCCCACCATAGCACCTACGAGCAGTACTTC. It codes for CASSLSHHSTYEQYF.

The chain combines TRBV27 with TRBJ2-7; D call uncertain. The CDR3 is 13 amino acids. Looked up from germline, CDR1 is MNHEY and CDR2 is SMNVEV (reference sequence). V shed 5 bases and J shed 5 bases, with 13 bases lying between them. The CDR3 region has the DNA TGTGCCAGCAGTCTTTTCGATCGACACGAGCAGTACTTC. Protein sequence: CASSLFDRHEQYF.

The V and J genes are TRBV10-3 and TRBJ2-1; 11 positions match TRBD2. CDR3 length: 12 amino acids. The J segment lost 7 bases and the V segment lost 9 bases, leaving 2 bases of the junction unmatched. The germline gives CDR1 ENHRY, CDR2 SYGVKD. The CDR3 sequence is CAISGRGNEQFF. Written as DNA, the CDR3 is TGTGCCATTAGCGGGAGGGGAAATGAGCAGTTCTTC.

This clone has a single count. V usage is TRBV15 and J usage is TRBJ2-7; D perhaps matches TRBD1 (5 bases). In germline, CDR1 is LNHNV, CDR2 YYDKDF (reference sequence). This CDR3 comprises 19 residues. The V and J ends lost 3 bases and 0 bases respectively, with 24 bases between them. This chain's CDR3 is CATSSAVTVGPSFSYEQYF. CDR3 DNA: TGTGCCACCAGCAGCGCAGTGACAGTGGGCCCTTCCTTCTCCTACGAGCAGTACTTC.

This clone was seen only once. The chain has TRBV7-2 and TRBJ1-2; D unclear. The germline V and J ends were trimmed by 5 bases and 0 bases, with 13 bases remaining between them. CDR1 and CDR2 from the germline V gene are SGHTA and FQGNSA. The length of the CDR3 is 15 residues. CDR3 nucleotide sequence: TGTGCCAGCAGCCTCCTCGCGGGGACTAACTATGGCTACACCTTC. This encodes CASSLLAGTNYGYTF.

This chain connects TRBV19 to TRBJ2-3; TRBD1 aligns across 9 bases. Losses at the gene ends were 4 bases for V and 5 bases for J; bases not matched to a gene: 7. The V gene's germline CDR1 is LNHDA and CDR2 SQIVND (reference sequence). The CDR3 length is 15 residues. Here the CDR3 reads CASSRPGQGVDTQYF. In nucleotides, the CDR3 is TGTGCCAGTAGTAGGCCGGGACAGGGCGTAGATACGCAGTATTTT. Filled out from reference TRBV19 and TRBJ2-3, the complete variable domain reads DGGITQSPKYLFRKEGQNVTLSCEQNLNHDAMYWYRQDPGQGLRLIYYSQIVNDFQKGDIAEGYSVSREKKESFPLTVTSAQKNPTAFYLCASSRPGQGVDTQYFGPGTRLTVL.

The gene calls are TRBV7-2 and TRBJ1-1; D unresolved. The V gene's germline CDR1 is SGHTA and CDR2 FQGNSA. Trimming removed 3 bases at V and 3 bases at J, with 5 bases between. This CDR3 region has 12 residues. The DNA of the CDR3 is TGTGCCAGCAGCTTCGCGGACACTGAAGCTTTCTTT. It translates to CASSFADTEAFF.

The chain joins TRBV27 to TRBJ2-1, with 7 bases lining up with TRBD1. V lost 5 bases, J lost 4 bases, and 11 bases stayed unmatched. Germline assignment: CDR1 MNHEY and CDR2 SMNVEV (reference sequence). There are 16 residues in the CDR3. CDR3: CASSPRRTGDYNEQFF. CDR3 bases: TGTGCCAGCAGTCCCAGAAGGACAGGAGATTACAATGAGCAGTTCTTC.

CDR3 residues: CASSLQRMNTEAFF. The CDR3 coding sequence is TGTGCCAGCAGCCTGCAGAGGATGAACACTGAAGCTTTCTTT. The V and J genes are TRBV5-4 and TRBJ1-1; D gene ambiguous. The CDR3 is 14 residues long. Deletions cut 4 bases from V and 0 bases from J, with 10 bases between. Germline-derived CDR1 and CDR2 are SGHNT and YYREEE (reference sequence). Variable domain in full (rest from reference TRBV5-4 and TRBJ1-1): ETGVTQSPTHLIKTRGQQVTLRCSSQSGHNTVSWYQQALGQGPQFIFQYYREEENGRGNFPPRFSGLQFPNYSSELNVNALELDDSALYLCASSLQRMNTEAFFGQGTRLTVV.